A selection of T cell receptor beta chains follows, all from one sample in a study of post-analysis software for immune sequencing data. TCRdb recomputed calls from the PCR reads with MiXCR, one row per CDR3 protein. The sample contains 650,000 to 900,000 distinct CDR3 sequences, 40% to 55% of which appear only once. The sequenced material came from blood. These TCRs come from a girl aged 5-17 years with multiple sclerosis. Both conserved end residues are part of each CDR3. D genes are given only for firm matches.

J gene	D gene	V gene	CDR3 protein
TRBJ2-1	.	TRBV20-1	CSATLGLKKYEQFF
TRBJ2-7	TRBD1	TRBV6-5	CATRQGDEQYF
TRBJ1-2	.	TRBV7-9	CASSLGASPDYGYTF
TRBJ2-1	TRBD2	TRBV5-1	CASSLALAGGEQFF
TRBJ2-4	.	TRBV3-1	CASSPLGGLGKNIQYF
TRBJ1-1	.	TRBV7-9	CASSSPGGNTEAFF
TRBJ1-1	.	TRBV18	CASSPMEQGMNTEAFF
TRBJ1-4	.	TRBV6-5	CASSYSVATNEKLFF
TRBJ2-3	TRBD2	TRBV4-2	CASSPTSEGADTQYF
TRBJ1-2	TRBD1	TRBV7-2	CASRLRQGVSGYTF
TRBJ2-1	.	TRBV12-3/TRBV12-4	CASSRGRTVTAREQFF
TRBJ2-7	TRBD2	TRBV28	CASSGYSGRLDEQYF
TRBJ2-5	.	TRBV7-3	CASNLPGLHNEQYF
TRBJ2-1	.	TRBV6-1	CASSGTFTVNNEQFF
TRBJ2-1	.	TRBV12-3/TRBV12-4	CASSLGGIIYNEQFF
TRBJ2-5	.	TRBV3-1	CASSQDLKDGETQYF
TRBJ2-3	.	TRBV10-3	CAISESMRVSDTQYF
TRBJ1-1	TRBD1	TRBV20-1	CSARPQGAFTEAFF
TRBJ2-4	.	TRBV4-2	CASSPGPSPKNIQYF
TRBJ2-7	.	TRBV6-2/TRBV6-3	CASSYEVRRRSYEQYF
TRBJ1-1	TRBD1	TRBV29-1	CSVGKGQLNTEAFF